Sequencing of this T cell receptor beta chain was carried out in a study of cytomegalovirus exposure and HLA in healthy donors. Whole-study results and caveats: Analyses of presence/absence relied on an assumption of roughly uniform sequencing depth across donors. In a later analysis, a missense DCLRE1C variant was linked to TCR beta V- and J-gene trimming. Diagnosis of cytomegalovirus status made by the classifier reportedly showed high specificity and sensitivity.

60 Vbeta and 13 Jbeta primers were used in PCR. Data came from immunoSEQ multiplex PCR; TCRdb stores just in-frame clones and leaves some out. The sample carries approximately 75,000 clones, 75% to 85% recorded once. The germline V gene encodes CDR1 LNHDA and CDR2 SQIVND (reference sequence). The CDR3 spans 15 residues. The V gene lost 2 bases and the J gene lost 5 bases, with 15 bases spanning the gap. On this clone: Its antigen is undetermined.

This chain joins TRBV19 and TRBJ1-1; unclear D gene. This clonotype was obtained from a man aged 65 to 85 in good health and CMV-seropositive. The sequencing sample was made of PBMCs. The DNA of the CDR3 is TGTGCCAGTAGTATAACAGTAAGTCTCACAACTGAAGCTTTCTTT. Translation: CASSITVSLTTEAFF.